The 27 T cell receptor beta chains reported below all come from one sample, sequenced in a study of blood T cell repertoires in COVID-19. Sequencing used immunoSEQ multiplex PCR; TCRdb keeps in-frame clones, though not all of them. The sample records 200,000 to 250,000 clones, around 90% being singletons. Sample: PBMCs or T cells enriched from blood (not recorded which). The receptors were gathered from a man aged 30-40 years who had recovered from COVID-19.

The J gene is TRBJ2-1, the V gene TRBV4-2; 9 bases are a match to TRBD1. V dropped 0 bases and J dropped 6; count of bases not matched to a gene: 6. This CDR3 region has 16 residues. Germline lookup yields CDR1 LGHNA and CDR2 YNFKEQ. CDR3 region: CASSQEGQGIFNEQFF. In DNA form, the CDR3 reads TGTGCCAGCAGCCAAGAGGGACAGGGAATCTTCAATGAGCAGTTCTTC.

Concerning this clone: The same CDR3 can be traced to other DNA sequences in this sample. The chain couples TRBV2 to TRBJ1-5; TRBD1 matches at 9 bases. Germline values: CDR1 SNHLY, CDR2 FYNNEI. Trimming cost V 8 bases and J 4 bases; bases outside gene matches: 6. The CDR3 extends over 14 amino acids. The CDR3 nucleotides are TGTGCCAGCGGGGGACAGGGCATTAATCAGCCCCAGCATTTT. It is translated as CASGGQGINQPQHF. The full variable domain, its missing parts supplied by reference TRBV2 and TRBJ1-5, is EPEVTQTPSHQVTQMGQEVILRCVPISNHLYFYWYRQILGQKVEFLVSFYNNEISEKSEIFDDQFSVERPDGSNFTLKIRSTKLEDSAMYFCASGGQGINQPQHFGDGTRLSIL.

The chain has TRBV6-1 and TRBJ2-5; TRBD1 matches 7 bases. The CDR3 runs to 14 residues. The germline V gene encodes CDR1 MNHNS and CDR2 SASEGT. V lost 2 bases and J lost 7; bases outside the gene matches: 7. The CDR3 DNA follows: TGTGCCAGCAGTGAATCAACAGGGGTGGGGACCCAGTACTTC. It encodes CASSESTGVGTQYF.

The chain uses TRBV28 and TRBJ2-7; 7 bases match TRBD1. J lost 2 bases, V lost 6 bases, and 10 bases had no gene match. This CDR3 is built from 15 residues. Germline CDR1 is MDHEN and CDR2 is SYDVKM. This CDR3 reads CASRWSGQATYEQYF. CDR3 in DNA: TGTGCCAGCAGATGGAGTGGACAGGCGACCTACGAGCAGTACTTC.

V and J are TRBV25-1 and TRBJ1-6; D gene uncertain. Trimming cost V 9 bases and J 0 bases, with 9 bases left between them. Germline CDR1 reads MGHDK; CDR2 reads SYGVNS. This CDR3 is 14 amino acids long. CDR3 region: CASGPSSYNSPLHF. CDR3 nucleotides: TGTGCCAGTGGGCCAAGCTCCTATAATTCACCCCTCCACTTT.

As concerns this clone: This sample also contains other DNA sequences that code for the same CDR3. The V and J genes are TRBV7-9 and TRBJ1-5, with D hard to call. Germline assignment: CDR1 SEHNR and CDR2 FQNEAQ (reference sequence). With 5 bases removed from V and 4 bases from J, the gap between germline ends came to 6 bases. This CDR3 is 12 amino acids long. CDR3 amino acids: CASSRGNQPQHF. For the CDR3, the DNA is TGTGCCAGCAGCCGCGGGAATCAGCCCCAGCATTTT.

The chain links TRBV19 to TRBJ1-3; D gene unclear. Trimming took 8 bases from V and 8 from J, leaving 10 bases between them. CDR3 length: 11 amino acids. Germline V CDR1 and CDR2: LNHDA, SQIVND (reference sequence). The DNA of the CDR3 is TGTGCCAGTTTCCCCGGAGACACCATATATTTT. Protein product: CASFPGDTIYF. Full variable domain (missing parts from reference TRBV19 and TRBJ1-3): DGGITQSPKYLFRKEGQNVTLSCEQNLNHDAMYWYRQDPGQGLRLIYYSQIVNDFQKGDIAEGYSVSREKKESFPLTVTSAQKNPTAFYLCASFPGDTIYFGEGSWLTVV.

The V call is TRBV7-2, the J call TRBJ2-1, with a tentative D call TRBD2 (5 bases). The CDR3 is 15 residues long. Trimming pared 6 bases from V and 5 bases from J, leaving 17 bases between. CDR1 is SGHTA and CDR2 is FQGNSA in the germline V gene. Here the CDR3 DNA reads TGTGCCAGCAGACCAGACGGACTCCTCCACAATGAGCAGTTCTTC. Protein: CASRPDGLLHNEQFF.

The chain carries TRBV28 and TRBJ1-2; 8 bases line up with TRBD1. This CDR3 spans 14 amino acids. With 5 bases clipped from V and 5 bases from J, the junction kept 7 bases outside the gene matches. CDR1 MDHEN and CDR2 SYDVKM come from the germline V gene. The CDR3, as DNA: TGTGCCAGCAGTCAAACGGACAGGGCTTATGGCTACACCTTC. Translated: CASSQTDRAYGYTF.

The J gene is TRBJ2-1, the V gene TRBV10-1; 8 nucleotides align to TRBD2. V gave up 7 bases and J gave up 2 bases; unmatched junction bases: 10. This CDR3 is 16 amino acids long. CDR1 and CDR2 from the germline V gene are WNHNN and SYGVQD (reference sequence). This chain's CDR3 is CASTPLVAGPYNEQFF. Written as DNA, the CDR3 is TGCGCCAGCACCCCCTTGGTAGCGGGACCCTACAATGAGCAGTTCTTC.

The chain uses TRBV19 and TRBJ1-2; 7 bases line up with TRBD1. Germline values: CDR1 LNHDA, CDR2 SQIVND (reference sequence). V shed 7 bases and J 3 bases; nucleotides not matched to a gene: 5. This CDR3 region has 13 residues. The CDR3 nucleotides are TGTGCCAGTACCGACAGGGACCACTATGGCTACACCTTC. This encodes CASTDRDHYGYTF.

The CDR3 region has the DNA TGTGCCAGCAGTGAAGTAGAGAATCAGCCCCAGCATTTT. Protein sequence: CASSEVENQPQHF. The V call is TRBV6-1, the J call TRBJ1-5; the D is unclear. Germline V CDR1 and CDR2: MNHNS, SASEGT. Between the trimmed V and J ends, which lost 1 base and 4 bases, there was a span of 5 bases. This CDR3 spans 13 amino acids.

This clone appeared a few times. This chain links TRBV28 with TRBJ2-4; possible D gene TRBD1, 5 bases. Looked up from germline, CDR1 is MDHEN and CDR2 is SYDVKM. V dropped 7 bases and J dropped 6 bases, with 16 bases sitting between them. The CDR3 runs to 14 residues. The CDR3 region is CASTNTGPLNIQYF. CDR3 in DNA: TGTGCCAGCACGAATACAGGTCCTCTAAACATTCAGTACTTC. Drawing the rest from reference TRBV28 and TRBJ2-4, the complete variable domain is DVKVTQSSRYLVKRTGEKVFLECVQDMDHENMFWYRQDPGLGLRLIYFSYDVKMKEKGDIPEGYSVSREKKERFSLILESASTNQTSMYLCASTNTGPLNIQYFGAGTRLSVL.

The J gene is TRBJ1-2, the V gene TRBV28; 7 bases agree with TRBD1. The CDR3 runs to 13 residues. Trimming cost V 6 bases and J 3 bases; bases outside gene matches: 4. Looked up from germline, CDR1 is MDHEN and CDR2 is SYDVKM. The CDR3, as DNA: TGTGCCAGCAGGTCAGGGGGAGACTATGGCTACACCTTC. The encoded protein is CASRSGGDYGYTF.

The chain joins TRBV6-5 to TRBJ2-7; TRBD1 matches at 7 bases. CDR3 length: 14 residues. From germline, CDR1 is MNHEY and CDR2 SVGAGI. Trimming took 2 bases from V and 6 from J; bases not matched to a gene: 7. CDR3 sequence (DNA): TGTGCCAGCAGTTACCTAGGGGGCAGGGGCGAGCAGTACTTC. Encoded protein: CASSYLGGRGEQYF.

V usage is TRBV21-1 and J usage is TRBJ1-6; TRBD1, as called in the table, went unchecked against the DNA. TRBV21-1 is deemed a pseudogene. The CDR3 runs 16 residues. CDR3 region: CASRGSRGLYNSPLHF. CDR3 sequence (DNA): TGTGCCAGCAGGGGGAGCAGGGGTCTCTATAATTCACCCCTCCACTTT.

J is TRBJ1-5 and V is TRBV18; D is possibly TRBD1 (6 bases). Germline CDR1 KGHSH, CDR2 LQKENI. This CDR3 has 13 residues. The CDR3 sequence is CGVSQGRDQPQHF. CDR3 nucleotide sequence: TGTGGGGTTTCACAGGGACGGGATCAGCCCCAGCATTTT. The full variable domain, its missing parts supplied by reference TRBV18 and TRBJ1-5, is NAGVMQNPRHLVRRRGQEARLRCSPMKGHSHVYWYRQLPEEGLKFMVYLQKENIIDESGMPKERFSAEFPKEGPSILRIQQVVRGDSAAYFCGVSQGRDQPQHFGDGTRLSIL.

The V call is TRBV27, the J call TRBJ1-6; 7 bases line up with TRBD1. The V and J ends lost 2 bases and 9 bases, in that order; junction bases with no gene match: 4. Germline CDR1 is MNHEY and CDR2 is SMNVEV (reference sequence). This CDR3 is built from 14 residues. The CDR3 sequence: CASSLDRVGSPLHF. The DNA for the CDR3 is TGTGCCAGCAGTTTAGACAGGGTGGGTTCACCCCTCCACTTT.

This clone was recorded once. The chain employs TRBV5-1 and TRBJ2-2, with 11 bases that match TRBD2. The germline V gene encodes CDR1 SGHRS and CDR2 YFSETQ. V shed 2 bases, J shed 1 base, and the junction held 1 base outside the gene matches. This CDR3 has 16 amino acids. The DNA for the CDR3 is TGCGCCAGCAGCTTTAGCGGGAGGGGGAACACCGGGGAGCTGTTTTTT. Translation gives CASSFSGRGNTGELFF.

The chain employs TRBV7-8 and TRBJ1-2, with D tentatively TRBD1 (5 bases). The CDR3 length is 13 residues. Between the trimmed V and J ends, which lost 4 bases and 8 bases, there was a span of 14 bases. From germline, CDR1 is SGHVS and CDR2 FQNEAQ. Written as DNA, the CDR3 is TGTGCCAGCAGCTGGCCGGGACTTCGAGGCTACACCTTC. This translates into CASSWPGLRGYTF.

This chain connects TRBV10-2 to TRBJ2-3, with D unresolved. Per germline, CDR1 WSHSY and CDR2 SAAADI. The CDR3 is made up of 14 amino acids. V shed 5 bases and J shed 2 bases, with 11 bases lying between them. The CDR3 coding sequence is TGCGCCAGCAGTATTTTCCGACTCACAGATACGCAGTATTTT. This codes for CASSIFRLTDTQYF.

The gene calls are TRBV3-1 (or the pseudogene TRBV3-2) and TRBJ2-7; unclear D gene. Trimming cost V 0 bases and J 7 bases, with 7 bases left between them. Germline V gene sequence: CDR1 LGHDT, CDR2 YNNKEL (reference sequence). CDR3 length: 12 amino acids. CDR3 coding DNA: TGTGCCAGCAGCCAAGATCTAGGAGAGCAGTACTTC. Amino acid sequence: CASSQDLGEQYF.

DNA for the CDR3: TGTGCCAGCAGCTCCTTCGGGACTAGCTACAATGAGCAGTTCTTC. It translates to CASSSFGTSYNEQFF. This rearrangement joins TRBV5-6 to TRBJ2-1; 8 bases are shared with TRBD2. CDR3 length: 15 residues. Germline-derived CDR1 and CDR2 are SGHDT and YYEEEE. Trimming removed 3 bases from V and 3 bases from J; junction bases left unmatched: 5.

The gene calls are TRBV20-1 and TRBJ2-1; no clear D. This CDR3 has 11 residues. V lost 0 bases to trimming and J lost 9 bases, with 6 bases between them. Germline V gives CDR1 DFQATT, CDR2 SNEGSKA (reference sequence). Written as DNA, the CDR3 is TGCAGTGCTAGAGATGGTAGTGAGCAGTTCTTC. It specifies CSARDGSEQFF.

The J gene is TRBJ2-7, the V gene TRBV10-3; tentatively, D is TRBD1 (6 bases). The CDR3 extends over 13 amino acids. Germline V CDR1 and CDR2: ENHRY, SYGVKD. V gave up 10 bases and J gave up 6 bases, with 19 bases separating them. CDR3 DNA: TGTGCCACCGAAGGGGGAATATCGGGCGAGCAGTACTTC. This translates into CATEGGISGEQYF.

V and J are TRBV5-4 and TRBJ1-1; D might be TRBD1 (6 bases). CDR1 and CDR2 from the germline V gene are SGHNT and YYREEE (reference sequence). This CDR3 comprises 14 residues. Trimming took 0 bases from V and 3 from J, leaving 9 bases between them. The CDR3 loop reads CASSLGWGHTEAFF. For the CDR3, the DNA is TGTGCCAGCAGCTTGGGGTGGGGGCACACTGAAGCTTTCTTT.

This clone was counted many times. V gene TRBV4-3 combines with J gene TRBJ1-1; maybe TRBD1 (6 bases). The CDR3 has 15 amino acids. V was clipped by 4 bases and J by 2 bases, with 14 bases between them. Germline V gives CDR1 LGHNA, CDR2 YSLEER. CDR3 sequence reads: CASSLRGAVNTEAFF. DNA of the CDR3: TGCGCCAGCAGCCTTCGGGGGGCAGTAAACACTGAAGCTTTCTTT.